This TCR beta chain originates from a study of blood T cell repertoires in COVID-19. About the research overall: Acute and convalescent COVID-19 samples came from the United States, Italy and Spain. From T cells, B-cell-depleted T cells, or PBMCs came the material, which was cDNA or gDNA.

Profiled with immunoSEQ multiplex PCR; TCRdb holds only in-frame clones, not every one. The sample gives about 170,000 clones, roughly 88% of which show up once; 1% to 1.5% is in the top ten. Germline lookup yields CDR1 LNHDA and CDR2 SQIVND (reference sequence). The CDR3 extends over 13 amino acids. V lost 10 bases to trimming and J lost 1 base, with 13 bases between them. The TCR sequence derives from a man aged 55 to 70 who had recovered from COVID-19. Sample: peripheral blood. The J gene is TRBJ1-2, the V gene TRBV19, with D perhaps TRBD1 (5 bases). CDR3 protein: CATTGRSNYGYTF. CDR3 coding DNA: TGTGCCACTACAGGCCGGAGTAACTATGGCTACACCTTC. Looking up the rest from reference TRBV19 and TRBJ1-2 gives the full variable domain: DGGITQSPKYLFRKEGQNVTLSCEQNLNHDAMYWYRQDPGQGLRLIYYSQIVNDFQKGDIAEGYSVSREKKESFPLTVTSAQKNPTAFYLCATTGRSNYGYTFGSGTRLTVV.